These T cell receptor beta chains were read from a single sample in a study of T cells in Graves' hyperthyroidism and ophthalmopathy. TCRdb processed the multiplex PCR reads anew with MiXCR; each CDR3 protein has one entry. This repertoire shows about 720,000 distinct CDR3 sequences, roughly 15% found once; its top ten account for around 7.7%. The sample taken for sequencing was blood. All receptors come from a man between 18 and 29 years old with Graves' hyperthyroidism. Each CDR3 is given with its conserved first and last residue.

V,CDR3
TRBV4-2,CASSQGQGAQNTEAFF
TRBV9,CASSVMYSGYTF
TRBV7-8,CASSWDEQGTRTYEQYF
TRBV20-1,CSAFVDRQETQYF
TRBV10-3,CAISFRASGTGEQYF
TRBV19,CASSFVGRVAYGYTF
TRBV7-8,CASSPRTGGNNSYEQYF
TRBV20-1,CSASSWGGAGGELFF
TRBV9,CASSVATSGTEAFF
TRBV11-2,CASSLFPGDQTQYF
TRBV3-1,CASSQDWGRGYGYTF
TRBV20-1,CSARATTLREQGYEQYF
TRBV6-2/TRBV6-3,CASSRSSVRNTEAFF
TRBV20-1,CSARDLAGINTEAFF
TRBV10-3,CAISDFLAATPHEQFF
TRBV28,CASSWRGNEQFF
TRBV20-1,CSVGQGLSDTQYF
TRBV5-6,CASSWRGGGLSYEQYF
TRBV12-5,CASTGVSYEQYF
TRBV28,CASRHRGSREQGNQPQHF
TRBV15,CATSRELPNAYNEQFF
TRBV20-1,CSARDGGQTYNEQFF
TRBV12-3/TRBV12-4,CASSIRDYGLGEQFF
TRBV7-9,CASSLGASSYEQYF
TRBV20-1,CSPMKGDTQYF
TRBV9,CASSGSGLARETQYF
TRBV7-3,CASSPWGGSSNNEQFF
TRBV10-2,CASSESTQGVDQPQHF
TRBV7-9,CASSSGGANYEQYF
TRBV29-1,CSAPTGGNGYTF
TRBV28,CASSLPSDRENEQYF
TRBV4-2,CASSQGGQGEGNYGYTF
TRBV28,CASSLFRAGNTIYF
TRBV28,CASSPTGIEQYF
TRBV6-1,CASSERVFSYEQYF
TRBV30,CAWSTGLNTEAFF
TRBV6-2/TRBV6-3,CASSYPTGTETQYF
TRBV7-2,CASSSILAAEQYF
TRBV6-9,CASSYPVGVQDTYNEQFF
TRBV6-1,CASTTTRGDQSEYF
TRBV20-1,CSAVYEGRRSGYTF
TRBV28,CASRRGNNQPQHF
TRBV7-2,CASSLEGGANTGELFF
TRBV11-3,CASSSRTESSYNEQYF
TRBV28,CASSGQGEAFF
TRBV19,CASSPLGWDIQYF
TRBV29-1,CSVITGLSSDYEQYF
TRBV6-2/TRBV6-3,CASSSLHREGGDEQYF